Presented here are 30 T cell receptor beta chains from one specimen sequenced in a study of T cell responses to AZD1222 COVID-19 vaccine. Method: immunoSEQ multiplex PCR; TCRdb's copy keeps in-frame clones and lacks some. The table records under 130,000 clones, about 93% of them present only once. The sequencing used peripheral blood, collected on day 0 of AZD1222 vaccination. The receptors shown here come from an adult in good health.

The rearrangement uses TRBV6-5 and TRBJ2-5; weak D call: TRBD2 (7 bases). Germline lookup yields CDR1 MNHEY and CDR2 SVGAGI. With 2 bases removed from V and 3 bases from J, the gap between germline ends came to 16 bases. The CDR3 extends over 16 amino acids. The CDR3 reads CASSYLLGAGEETQYF. CDR3 DNA: TGTGCCAGCAGTTACCTGTTGGGGGCGGGAGAAGAGACCCAGTACTTC.

V gene TRBV29-1 combines with J gene TRBJ2-1; unclear D gene. Germline V gene lookup returns CDR1 SQVTM and CDR2 ANQGSEA. There are 14 residues in the CDR3. V lost 4 bases to trimming and J lost 9 bases, with 19 bases between them. The CDR3 coding sequence is TGCAGCGTTGGTCTTAGAGGTACCTTCGCTGAGCAGTTCTTC. Its translation: CSVGLRGTFAEQFF.

This sequence joins TRBV2 and TRBJ1-4; 9 bases are a match to TRBD1. The CDR3 is 15 amino acids. Germline CDR1 SNHLY, CDR2 FYNNEI. Losses at the gene ends were 8 bases for V and 6 bases for J; bases not matched to a gene: 10. CDR3: CASLSTDRGYEKLFF. CDR3 nucleotide sequence: TGTGCCAGCCTATCCACCGACAGGGGGTATGAAAAACTGTTTTTT.

CDR3 protein: CASSLSLGRGNTEAFF. Here the CDR3 DNA reads TGTGCCAGCAGTCTCTCCCTCGGCCGGGGGAACACTGAAGCTTTCTTT. The J gene is TRBJ1-1, the V gene TRBV27; D uncertain. CDR3 size: 16 residues. Trimming removed 5 bases from V and 1 base from J, with 17 bases in between. Germline V CDR1 and CDR2: MNHEY, SMNVEV (reference sequence).

This chain joins TRBV9 and TRBJ2-7; D ambiguous. Germline CDR1 SGDLS, CDR2 YYNGEE. The V end lost 4 bases, the J end lost 2 bases, and 13 bases lay between the germline ends. This CDR3 has 14 residues. CDR3 sequence reads: CASSSDGYTYEQYF. Here the CDR3 DNA reads TGTGCCAGCAGCTCTGACGGGTACACCTACGAGCAGTACTTC.

The V and J genes are TRBV5-1 and TRBJ1-1, with TRBD1 identical over 8 bases. The germline V gene has CDR1 SGHRS and CDR2 YFSETQ. Trimming at V came to 4 bases and at J to 0 bases, leaving 2 bases not matched to a gene. There are 14 residues in the CDR3. The CDR3 region is CASSARGLNTEAFF. CDR3 DNA sequence: TGCGCCAGCAGCGCCAGGGGGCTGAACACTGAAGCTTTCTTT.

The rearrangement joins TRBV7-3 to TRBJ2-3; D call uncertain. With 1 base removed from V and 1 base from J, the gap between germline ends came to 9 bases. The germline gives CDR1 SGHTA, CDR2 FQGTGA. This CDR3 is built from 15 residues. The CDR3 DNA reads as TGTGCCAGCAGCTTAATGCTAAGTCGCACAGATACGCAGTATTTT. Translating gives CASSLMLSRTDTQYF.

This clone was detected a few times. V usage is TRBV6-4 and J usage is TRBJ2-2; a possible D gene is TRBD1 (6 bases). Germline V gives CDR1 MRHNA, CDR2 SNTAGT. V was cut by 3 bases and J by 7 bases, with 9 bases left in between. There are 13 residues in the CDR3. The CDR3 nucleotides read TGTGCCAGCAGTGAGGGGGACAACGGGGAGCTGTTTTTT. Residues: CASSEGDNGELFF.

Note on this clone: Sequence at one end of the junction differs from germline and may be a read error. The V and J genes are TRBV27 and TRBJ2-2; D call uncertain. This CDR3 has 12 residues. Germline V lookup: CDR1 MNHEY, CDR2 SMNVEV (reference sequence). CDR3 amino acids: CASSLNAGELFF. The CDR3 DNA is TGTGCCAGCAGTTTGAACGCCGGGGAGCTGTTTTTT.

The chain carries TRBV5-4 and TRBJ1-2; TRBD1 is a possible D gene (6 bases). Deletions cut 3 bases from V and 10 bases from J, with 13 bases between. The V gene's germline CDR1 is SGHNT and CDR2 YYREEE (reference sequence). CDR3 size: 12 residues. The CDR3 sequence: CASSSTGRDYTF. For the CDR3, the DNA is TGTGCCAGCAGCTCGACAGGACGTGACTACACCTTC. The full variable domain, with the rest looked up from reference TRBV5-4 and TRBJ1-2, is ETGVTQSPTHLIKTRGQQVTLRCSSQSGHNTVSWYQQALGQGPQFIFQYYREEENGRGNFPPRFSGLQFPNYSSELNVNALELDDSALYLCASSSTGRDYTFGSGTRLTVV.

The chain has TRBV4-3 and TRBJ2-3; D is perhaps TRBD2 (6 bases). From germline, CDR1 is LGHNA and CDR2 YSLEER. The CDR3 sequence is 16 residues long. V gave up 6 bases and J gave up 4 bases, with 20 bases separating them. CDR3 residues: CASSPFSTGEADTQYF. The DNA for the CDR3 is TGCGCCAGCAGTCCCTTCTCAACGGGGGAGGCAGATACGCAGTATTTT.

The rearrangement links TRBV11-2 to TRBJ2-2; D is ambiguous. V lost 2 bases, J lost 5 bases, and 6 bases lay in between. The germline gives CDR1 SGHAT, CDR2 FQNNGV. There are 13 residues in the CDR3. CDR3 loop: CASSLLVTGELFF. The CDR3 nucleotides are TGTGCCAGCAGCTTACTCGTTACCGGGGAGCTGTTTTTT. The full variable domain, its missing parts supplied by reference TRBV11-2 and TRBJ2-2, is EAGVAQSPRYKIIEKRQSVAFWCNPISGHATLYWYQQILGQGPKLLIQFQNNGVVDDSQLPKDRFSAERLKGVDSTLKIQPAKLEDSAVYLCASSLLVTGELFFGEGSRLTVL.

The J gene is TRBJ1-1, the V gene TRBV6-5; D is unresolved. Germline lookup yields CDR1 MNHEY and CDR2 SVGAGI. Trimming took 2 bases from V and 1 from J, leaving 14 bases between them. The CDR3 has 16 residues. CDR3 DNA sequence: TGTGCCAGCAGTTACGGTAGGCGGGGTCAGAACACTGAAGCTTTCTTT. This encodes CASSYGRRGQNTEAFF.

The rearrangement joins TRBV19 to TRBJ1-1; 9 bases map to TRBD1. V lost 6 bases and J lost 0; bases outside the gene matches: 2. The germline gives CDR1 LNHDA, CDR2 SQIVND (reference sequence). The CDR3 totals 14 residues. CDR3 nucleotides: TGTGCCAGTAGGGACAGGGGAGTGAACACTGAAGCTTTCTTT. Its translation is CASRDRGVNTEAFF.

The chain recombines TRBV27 with TRBJ2-7, with TRBD2 as a possible D gene (5 bases). Germline-derived CDR1 and CDR2 are MNHEY and SMNVEV (reference sequence). The V end lost 6 bases, the J end lost 2 bases, and 17 bases lay between the germline ends. The CDR3 contains 15 residues. The CDR3 spells CASRGLSGITYEQYF. The CDR3 DNA follows: TGTGCCAGCAGGGGTTTGTCGGGGATAACCTACGAGCAGTACTTC.

V usage is TRBV19 and J usage is TRBJ2-3, with unresolved D. This CDR3 is 14 amino acids long. CDR1 is LNHDA, CDR2 SQIVND, per germline (reference sequence). The V and J ends lost 5 bases and 1 base respectively, with 10 bases between them. The chain's CDR3 is CASSPSPGTDTQYF. CDR3 DNA sequence: TGTGCCAGTAGTCCCAGTCCCGGCACAGATACGCAGTATTTT.

This clone was found once. The chain links TRBV21-1 to TRBJ2-3; no DNA check was done on the table's D call, TRBD2. TRBV21-1 is a recognized pseudogene. The CDR3 loop spans 15 amino acids. CDR3 nucleotide sequence: TGTGCCAGTACAACCGGGACTAGCTTATGCGATACGCAGTATTTT. This translates into CASTTGTSLCDTQYF.

This clone was counted a few times. This chain joins TRBV7-2 and TRBJ2-2; no definite D call. From germline, CDR1 is SGHTA and CDR2 FQGNSA. V was cut by 4 bases and J by 6 bases, with 9 bases left in between. The CDR3 consists of 13 residues. The CDR3 loop is CASSYYSSGELFF. The CDR3 DNA reads TGTGCCAGCAGCTACTATTCGTCCGGGGAGCTGTTTTTT.

V is TRBV27 and J is TRBJ2-1; tentative D call: TRBD1 (6 bases). The V end lost 6 bases, the J end lost 0 bases, and 12 bases lay between the germline ends. CDR1 MNHEY and CDR2 SMNVEV come from the germline V gene (reference sequence). This CDR3 comprises 15 residues. In DNA, the CDR3 is TGTGCCAGCAGCCGGGACACTTCCTCCTACAATGAGCAGTTCTTC. Protein sequence: CASSRDTSSYNEQFF.

The chain has TRBV7-9 and TRBJ1-4; the D gene is possibly TRBD1 (5 bases). CDR1 and CDR2 from the germline V gene are SEHNR and FQNEAQ (reference sequence). Trimming took 6 bases from V and 5 from J, leaving 7 bases between them. The CDR3 has 12 amino acids. The CDR3 DNA is TGTGCCAGCAGGAGGGGCAATGAAAAACTGTTTTTT. Translation gives CASRRGNEKLFF.

This clone appeared a single time. The V and J genes are TRBV28 and TRBJ2-7; the match to TRBD2 covers 10 bases. Trimming cost V 7 bases and J 3 bases; bases outside gene matches: 15. The germline gives CDR1 MDHEN, CDR2 SYDVKM. The CDR3 extends over 17 amino acids. CDR3: CASNNPEQLAGFYEQYF. In nucleotides, the CDR3 is TGTGCCAGCAACAACCCGGAACAACTAGCGGGGTTCTACGAGCAGTACTTC. The whole variable domain, remainder taken from reference TRBV28 and TRBJ2-7, is DVKVTQSSRYLVKRTGEKVFLECVQDMDHENMFWYRQDPGLGLRLIYFSYDVKMKEKGDIPEGYSVSREKKERFSLILESASTNQTSMYLCASNNPEQLAGFYEQYFGPGTRLTVT.

V gene TRBV10-2 combines with J gene TRBJ2-7; D possibly uses TRBD1 or TRBD2 (5 bases each). This CDR3 is 11 amino acids long. Germline CDR1 is WSHSY and CDR2 is SAAADI. Between the trimmed V and J ends, which lost 5 bases and 7 bases, there was a span of 9 bases. CDR3 amino acids: CASSLGREQYF. CDR3 nucleotides: TGCGCCAGCAGTCTGGGACGTGAGCAGTACTTC.

The chain combines TRBV12-3 or TRBV12-4 with TRBJ1-2; D unresolved. This CDR3 spans 13 amino acids. V was shortened by 7 bases and J by 4 bases, with 13 bases between the two germline ends. The DNA for the CDR3 is TGTGCCAGCACCCTAGGAGGGCTCTATGGCTACACCTTC. It translates to CASTLGGLYGYTF.

The rearrangement links TRBV4-3 to TRBJ1-2; TRBD1 is a possible D gene (5 bases). Per the germline V gene, CDR1 is LGHNA and CDR2 is YSLEER. Trimming left V 1 base short and J 4 bases short, with 13 bases between. The CDR3 extends over 15 amino acids. The CDR3 sequence is CASSQVGGGAYGYTF. CDR3 coding DNA: TGCGCCAGCAGCCAAGTTGGAGGAGGGGCCTATGGCTACACCTTC.

V is TRBV3-1 (or the pseudogene TRBV3-2) and J is TRBJ2-3; no clear D gene. CDR3 length: 16 residues. V shed 0 bases and J shed 8 bases, with 18 bases lying between them. Germline values: CDR1 LGHDT, CDR2 YNNKEL (reference sequence). As DNA, the CDR3 is TGTGCCAGCAGCCAAGACTCGAACCTACCCCAAGGTACGCAGTATTTT. This translates into CASSQDSNLPQGTQYF.

The chain recombines TRBV7-9 with TRBJ1-1; tentatively, D is TRBD1 (5 bases). The V end lost 1 base, the J end lost 4 bases, and 19 bases lay between the germline ends. The CDR3 is 17 residues long. Germline CDR1 and CDR2: SEHNR and FQNEAQ (reference sequence). This CDR3 reads CASSLDSTGPRGTEAFF. In DNA, the CDR3 is TGTGCCAGCAGCTTAGACTCGACGGGGCCCCGGGGCACTGAAGCTTTCTTT.

This chain uses TRBV12-3 or TRBV12-4 with TRBJ1-1; D is perhaps TRBD1 (5 bases). CDR3 length equals 13 residues. The ends were cut back, 6 bases at V and 4 bases at J, with 12 bases in the middle. CDR3 sequence reads: CASRHTGTTEAFF. DNA for the CDR3: TGTGCCAGCAGACATACCGGGACCACTGAAGCTTTCTTT.

V gene TRBV3-1 (or the pseudogene TRBV3-2) combines with J gene TRBJ1-1; a possible D gene is TRBD1 (6 bases). Germline values: CDR1 LGHDT, CDR2 YNNKEL (reference sequence). There are 15 residues in the CDR3. V was pared by 4 bases and J by 4 bases, with 16 bases between. CDR3 DNA: TGTGCCAGCAGCCTTCAAGCGGCAGGGGCCACTGAAGCTTTCTTT. Its translation is CASSLQAAGATEAFF.

This chain connects TRBV5-6 to TRBJ1-5; 9 bases match TRBD1. Germline CDR1 SGHDT, CDR2 YYEEEE. The CDR3 has 19 residues. V dropped 2 bases and J dropped 0; count of bases not matched to a gene: 12. The DNA for the CDR3 is TGTGCCAGCAGCTTTTCGGGACAGGGTGCTTGGGGTAGCAATCAGCCCCAGCATTTT. It encodes CASSFSGQGAWGSNQPQHF. The full variable domain, its missing parts supplied by reference TRBV5-6 and TRBJ1-5, is DAGVTQSPTHLIKTRGQQVTLRCSPKSGHDTVSWYQQALGQGPQFIFQYYEEEERQRGNFPDRFSGHQFPNYSSELNVNALLLGDSALYLCASSFSGQGAWGSNQPQHFGDGTRLSIL.

The chain carries TRBV19 and TRBJ1-4; D is uncertain. CDR3 length: 14 amino acids. Germline V gene lookup returns CDR1 LNHDA and CDR2 SQIVND (reference sequence). Trimming pared 10 bases from V and 8 bases from J, leaving 20 bases between. The CDR3 DNA reads as TGTGCCACCCGACGCGGGTTGGCTGGAGAAAAACTGTTTTTT. Translating it yields CATRRGLAGEKLFF.